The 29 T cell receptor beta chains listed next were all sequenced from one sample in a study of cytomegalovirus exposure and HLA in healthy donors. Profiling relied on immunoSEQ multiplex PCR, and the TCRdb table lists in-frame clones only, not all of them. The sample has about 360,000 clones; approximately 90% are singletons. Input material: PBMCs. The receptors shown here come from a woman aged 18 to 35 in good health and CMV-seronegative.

CDR3 nucleotides: TGTGCCAGCAGCCGGGACTACAACTACAATGAGCAGTTCTTC. This encodes CASSRDYNYNEQFF. The gene calls are TRBV6-1 and TRBJ2-1; 7 bases are shared with TRBD2. Germline CDR1 reads MNHNS; CDR2 reads SASEGT. The CDR3 is made up of 14 amino acids. Trimming cost V 6 bases and J 3 bases; bases outside gene matches: 5.

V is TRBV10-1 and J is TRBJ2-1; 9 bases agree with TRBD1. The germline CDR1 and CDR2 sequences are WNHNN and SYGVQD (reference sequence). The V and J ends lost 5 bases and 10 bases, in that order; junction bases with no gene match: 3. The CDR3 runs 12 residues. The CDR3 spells CASSPGTGEQFF. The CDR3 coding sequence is TGCGCCAGCAGTCCCGGGACAGGGGAGCAGTTCTTC.

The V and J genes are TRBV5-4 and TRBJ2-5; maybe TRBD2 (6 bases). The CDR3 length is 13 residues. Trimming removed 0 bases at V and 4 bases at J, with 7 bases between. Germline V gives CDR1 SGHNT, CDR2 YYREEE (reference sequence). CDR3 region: CASSLAGGETQYF. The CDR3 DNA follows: TGTGCCAGCAGCTTGGCCGGGGGAGAGACCCAGTACTTC.

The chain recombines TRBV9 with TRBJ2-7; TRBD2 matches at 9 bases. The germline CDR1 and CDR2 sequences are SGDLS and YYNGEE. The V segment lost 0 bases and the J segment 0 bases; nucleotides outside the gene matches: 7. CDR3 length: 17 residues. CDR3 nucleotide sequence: TGTGCCAGCAGCGTAGCGGCTAGCGGGGTCTACTCCTACGAGCAGTACTTC. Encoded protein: CASSVAASGVYSYEQYF.

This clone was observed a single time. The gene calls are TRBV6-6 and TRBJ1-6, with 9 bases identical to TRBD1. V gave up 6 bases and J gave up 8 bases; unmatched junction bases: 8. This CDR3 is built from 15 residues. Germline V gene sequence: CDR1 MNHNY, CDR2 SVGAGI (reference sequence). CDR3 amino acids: CASRLYRDRDSPLHF. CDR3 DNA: TGTGCCAGCAGACTGTACCGGGACAGGGATTCACCCCTCCACTTT.

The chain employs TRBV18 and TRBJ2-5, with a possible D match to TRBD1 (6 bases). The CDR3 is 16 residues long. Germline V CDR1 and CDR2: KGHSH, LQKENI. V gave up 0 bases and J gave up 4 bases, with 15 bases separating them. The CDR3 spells CASSPPVGGRGETQYF. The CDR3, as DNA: TGTGCCAGCTCACCACCGGTAGGGGGAAGGGGAGAGACCCAGTACTTC.

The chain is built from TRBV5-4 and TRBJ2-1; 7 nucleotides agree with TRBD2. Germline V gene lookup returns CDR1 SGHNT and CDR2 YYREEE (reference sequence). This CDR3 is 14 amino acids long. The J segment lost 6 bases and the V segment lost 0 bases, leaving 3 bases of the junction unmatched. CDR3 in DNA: TGTGCCAGCAGCTTGGTGGGAGGGATCAATGAGCAGTTCTTC. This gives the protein CASSLVGGINEQFF.

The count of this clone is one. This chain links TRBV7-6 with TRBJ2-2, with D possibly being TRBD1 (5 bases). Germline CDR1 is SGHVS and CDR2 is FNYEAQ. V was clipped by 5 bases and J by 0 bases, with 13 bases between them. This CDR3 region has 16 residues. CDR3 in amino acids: CASSPRTRANTGELFF. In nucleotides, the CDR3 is TGTGCCAGCAGCCCCCGGACAAGAGCGAACACCGGGGAGCTGTTTTTT.

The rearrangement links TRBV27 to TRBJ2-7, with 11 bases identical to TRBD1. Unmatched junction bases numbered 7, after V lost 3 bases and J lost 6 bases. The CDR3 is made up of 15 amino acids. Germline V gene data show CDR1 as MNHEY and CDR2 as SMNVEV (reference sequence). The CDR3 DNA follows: TGTGCCAGCAGTTTCATTGGACAGGGGGCCGGCGAGCAGTACTTC. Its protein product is CASSFIGQGAGEQYF.

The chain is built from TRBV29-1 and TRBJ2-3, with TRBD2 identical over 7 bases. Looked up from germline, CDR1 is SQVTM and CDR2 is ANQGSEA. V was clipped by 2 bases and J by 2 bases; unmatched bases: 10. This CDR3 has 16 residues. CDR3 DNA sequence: TGCAGCGTTGAAACAGTCGGCGGGGGTAACACAGATACGCAGTATTTT. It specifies CSVETVGGGNTDTQYF.

CDR3 sequence reads: CASSLGEPGAYGYTF. Here the CDR3 DNA reads TGTGCCAGCAGTTTAGGTGAGCCAGGGGCCTATGGCTACACCTTC. The rearrangement uses TRBV27 and TRBJ1-2, with D tentatively TRBD1 (6 bases). The CDR3 contains 15 residues. Germline lookup yields CDR1 MNHEY and CDR2 SMNVEV (reference sequence). Trimming took off 2 bases at V and 4 bases at J, with 14 bases between the two ends.

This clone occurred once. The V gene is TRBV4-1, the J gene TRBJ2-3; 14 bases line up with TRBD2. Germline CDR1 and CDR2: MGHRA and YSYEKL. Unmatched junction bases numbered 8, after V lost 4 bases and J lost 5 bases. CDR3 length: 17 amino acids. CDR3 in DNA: TGCGCCAGCAGCCGATCCGGGACTAGCGGGAGTATAGATACGCAGTATTTT. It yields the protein CASSRSGTSGSIDTQYF.

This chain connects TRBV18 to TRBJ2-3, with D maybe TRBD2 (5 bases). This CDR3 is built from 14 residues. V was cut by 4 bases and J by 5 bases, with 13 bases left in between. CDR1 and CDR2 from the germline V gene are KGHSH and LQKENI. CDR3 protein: CASSLNEGGDTQYF. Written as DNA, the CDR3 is TGTGCCAGCTCACTAAACGAGGGTGGAGATACGCAGTATTTT.

CDR3 in DNA: TGTGCCAGCAGCCAGGTGGGTTTTGGGACTGAAGCTTTCTTT. The encoded protein is CASSQVGFGTEAFF. The chain carries TRBV6-5 and TRBJ1-1; no clear D gene. This CDR3 comprises 14 residues. Germline V gives CDR1 MNHEY, CDR2 SVGAGI. V was cut by 6 bases and J by 5 bases, with 16 bases left in between.

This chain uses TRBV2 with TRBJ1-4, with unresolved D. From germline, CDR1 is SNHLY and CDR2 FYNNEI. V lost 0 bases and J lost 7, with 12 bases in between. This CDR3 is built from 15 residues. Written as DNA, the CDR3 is TGTGCCAGCAGTGAAGCTGGTGGGCGGGGTGAAAAACTGTTTTTT. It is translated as CASSEAGGRGEKLFF.

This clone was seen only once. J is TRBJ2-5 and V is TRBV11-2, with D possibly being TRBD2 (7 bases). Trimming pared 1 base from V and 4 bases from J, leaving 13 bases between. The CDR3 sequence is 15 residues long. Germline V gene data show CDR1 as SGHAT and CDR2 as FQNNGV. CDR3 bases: TGTGCCAGCAGCTTAGCTGGGGGGGGCCCAGAGACCCAGTACTTC. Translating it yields CASSLAGGGPETQYF.

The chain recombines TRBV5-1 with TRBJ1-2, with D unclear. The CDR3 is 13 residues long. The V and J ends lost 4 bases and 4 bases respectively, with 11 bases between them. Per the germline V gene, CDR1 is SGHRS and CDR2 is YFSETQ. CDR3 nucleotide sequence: TGCGCCAGCAGCGGCGACTCGGGCTATGGCTACACCTTC. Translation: CASSGDSGYGYTF.

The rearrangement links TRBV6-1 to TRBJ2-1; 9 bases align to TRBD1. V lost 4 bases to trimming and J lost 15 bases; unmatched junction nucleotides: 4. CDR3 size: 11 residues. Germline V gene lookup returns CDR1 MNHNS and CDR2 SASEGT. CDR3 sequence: CASSVDRGGFF. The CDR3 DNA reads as TGTGCCAGCAGTGTGGACAGGGGAGGGTTCTTC.

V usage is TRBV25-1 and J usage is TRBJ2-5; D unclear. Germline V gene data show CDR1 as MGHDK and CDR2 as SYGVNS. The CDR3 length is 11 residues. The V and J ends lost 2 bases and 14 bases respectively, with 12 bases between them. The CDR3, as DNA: TGTGCCAGCAGTGAAACAGTCTTGGTTTACTTC. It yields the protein CASSETVLVYF.

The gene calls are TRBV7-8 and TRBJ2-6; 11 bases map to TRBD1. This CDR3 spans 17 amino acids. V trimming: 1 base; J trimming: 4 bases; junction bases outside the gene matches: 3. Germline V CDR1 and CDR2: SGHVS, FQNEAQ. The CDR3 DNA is TGTGCCAGCAGCTTAGGGGACAGGGGGGCAGGGGCCAACGTCCTGACTTTC. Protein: CASSLGDRGAGANVLTF.

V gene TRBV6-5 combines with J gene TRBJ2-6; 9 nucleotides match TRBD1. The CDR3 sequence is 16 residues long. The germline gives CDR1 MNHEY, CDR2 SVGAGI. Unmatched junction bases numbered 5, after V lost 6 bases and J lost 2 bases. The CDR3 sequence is CASRYRGPTGANVLTF. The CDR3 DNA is TGTGCCAGCAGGTACAGGGGGCCTACTGGGGCCAACGTCCTGACTTTC.

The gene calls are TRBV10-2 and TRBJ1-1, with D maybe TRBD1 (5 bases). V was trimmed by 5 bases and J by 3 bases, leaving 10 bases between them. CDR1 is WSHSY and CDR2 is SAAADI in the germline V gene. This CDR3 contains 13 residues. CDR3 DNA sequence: TGCGCCAGCAGTCTCTGGGGCGACACTGAAGCTTTCTTT. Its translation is CASSLWGDTEAFF.

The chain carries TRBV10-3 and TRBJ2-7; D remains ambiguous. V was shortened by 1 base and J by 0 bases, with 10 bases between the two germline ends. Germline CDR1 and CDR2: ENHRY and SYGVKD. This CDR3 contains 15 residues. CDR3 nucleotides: TGTGCCATCAGTGAGTACGCCGGTTCCTCCTACGAGCAGTACTTC. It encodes CAISEYAGSSYEQYF.

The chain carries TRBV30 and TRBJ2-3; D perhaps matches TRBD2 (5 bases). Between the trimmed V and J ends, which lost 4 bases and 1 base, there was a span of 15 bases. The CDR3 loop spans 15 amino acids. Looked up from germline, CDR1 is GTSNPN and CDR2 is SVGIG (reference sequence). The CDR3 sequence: CAWTRGVGGTDTQYF. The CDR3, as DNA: TGTGCCTGGACCCGCGGCGTGGGAGGCACAGATACGCAGTATTTT.

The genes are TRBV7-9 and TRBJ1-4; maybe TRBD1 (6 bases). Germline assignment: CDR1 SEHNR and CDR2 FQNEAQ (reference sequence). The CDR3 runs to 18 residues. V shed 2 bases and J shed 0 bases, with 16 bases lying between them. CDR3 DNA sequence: TGTGCCAGCAGCTTACCGGGGGGCCGAGGGGCAACTAATGAAAAACTGTTTTTT. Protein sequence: CASSLPGGRGATNEKLFF. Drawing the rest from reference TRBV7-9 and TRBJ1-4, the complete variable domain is DTGVSQNPRHKITKRGQNVTFRCDPISEHNRLYWYRQTLGQGPEFLTYFQNEAQLEKSRLLSDRFSAERPKGSFSTLEIQRTEQGDSAMYLCASSLPGGRGATNEKLFFGSGTQLSVL.

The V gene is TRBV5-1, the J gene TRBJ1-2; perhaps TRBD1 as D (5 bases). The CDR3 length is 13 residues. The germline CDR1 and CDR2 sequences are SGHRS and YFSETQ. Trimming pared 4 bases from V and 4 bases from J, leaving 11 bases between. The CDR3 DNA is TGCGCCAGCAGCCCGGGGGTGGCCTATGGCTACACCTTC. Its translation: CASSPGVAYGYTF. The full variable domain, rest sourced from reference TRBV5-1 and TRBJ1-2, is KAGVTQTPRYLIKTRGQQVTLSCSPISGHRSVSWYQQTPGQGLQFLFEYFSETQRNKGNFPGRFSGRQFSNSRSEMNVSTLELGDSALYLCASSPGVAYGYTFGSGTRLTVV.

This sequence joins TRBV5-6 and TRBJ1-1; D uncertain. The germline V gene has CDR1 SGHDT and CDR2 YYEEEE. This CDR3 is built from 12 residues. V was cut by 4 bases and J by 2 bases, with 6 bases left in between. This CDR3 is CASSLLNTEAFF. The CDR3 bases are TGTGCCAGCAGCCTCCTCAACACTGAAGCTTTCTTT.

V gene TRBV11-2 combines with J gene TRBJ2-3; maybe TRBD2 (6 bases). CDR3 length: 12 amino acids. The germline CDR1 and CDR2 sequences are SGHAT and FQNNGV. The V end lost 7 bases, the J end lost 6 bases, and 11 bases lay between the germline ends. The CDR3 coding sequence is TGTGCCAGCACCCTTGCGGGGGATACGCAGTATTTT. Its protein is CASTLAGDTQYF.

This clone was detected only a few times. CDR3 DNA sequence: TGTGCCAGCAGTTTAGAGGGGGGGAATCAGCCCCAGCATTTT. This sequence encodes CASSLEGGNQPQHF. This chain links TRBV28 with TRBJ1-5; weak D call: TRBD1 (6 bases). Germline V lookup: CDR1 MDHEN, CDR2 SYDVKM. The V end lost 2 bases, the J end lost 4 bases, and 9 bases lay between the germline ends. The CDR3 spans 14 residues. The full variable domain, its missing parts supplied by reference TRBV28 and TRBJ1-5, is DVKVTQSSRYLVKRTGEKVFLECVQDMDHENMFWYRQDPGLGLRLIYFSYDVKMKEKGDIPEGYSVSREKKERFSLILESASTNQTSMYLCASSLEGGNQPQHFGDGTRLSIL.